This T cell receptor (beta chain) emerged from a study of blood T cells in healthy people across ages. The germline V and J ends were trimmed by 3 bases and 10 bases, with 13 bases remaining between them. CDR3 length: 13 residues. A word on this clonotype: Its antigen is currently unknown.

Study-wide findings and caveats: Higher diversity, along with more naive CD4+ cells, distinguished long-lived donors from aged donors. Strong correlation existed between TCR beta diversity and naive T cell percentage. With age, beta diversity per million T cells declined roughly linearly, significantly by 30 to 50.

A second PCR, run for about 6 to 11 cycles, used a sample-barcoded 5' primer plus a J-beta primer mix. All samples gave at least 2.5 million CDR3-containing paired-end reads. TCRdb re-called the 5' RACE reads with MiXCR, one entry per CDR3 protein. The table records hundreds of thousands of distinct CDR3 sequences, 35% to 40% of them present only once. The rearrangement links TRBV12-3 or TRBV12-4 to TRBJ2-1; tentatively, D is TRBD1 (6 bases). Sequenced input: blood. This TCR was recovered from a man aged 18 to 35 in good health. The chain's CDR3 is CASSLSGTSEQFF. In nucleotides, the CDR3 is TGTGCCAGCAGTTTGTCTGGGACAAGCGAGCAGTTCTTC.